This TCR beta chain was sequenced during a study of blood T cell repertoires in COVID-19. The repertoire was sequenced with immunoSEQ multiplex PCR; TCRdb's copy has only in-frame clones and lacks some. The sample consists of more than 200,000 clones, approximately 90% of them appearing once. This CDR3 is 15 amino acids long. V dropped 4 bases and J dropped 4; count of bases not matched to a gene: 4. The germline V gene has CDR1 LGHDT and CDR2 YNNKEL (reference sequence). Sequenced input: PBMCs or T cells enriched from blood (not recorded which). This sequence was found in a woman aged 25 to 39 who had recovered from COVID-19. V gene TRBV3-1 (or the pseudogene TRBV3-2) combines with J gene TRBJ2-1, with TRBD2 matching over 10 bases. DNA of the CDR3: TGTGCCAGCAGCCGAGGACTAGCGGAATACAATGAGCAGTTCTTC. Its translation is CASSRGLAEYNEQFF.